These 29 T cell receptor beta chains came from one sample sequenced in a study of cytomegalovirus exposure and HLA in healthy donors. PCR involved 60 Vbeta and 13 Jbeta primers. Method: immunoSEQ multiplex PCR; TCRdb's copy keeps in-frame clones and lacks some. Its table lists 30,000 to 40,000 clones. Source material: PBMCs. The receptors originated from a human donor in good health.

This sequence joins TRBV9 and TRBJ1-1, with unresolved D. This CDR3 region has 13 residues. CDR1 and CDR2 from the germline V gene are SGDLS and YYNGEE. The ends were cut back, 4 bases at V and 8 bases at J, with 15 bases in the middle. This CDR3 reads CASSPRGGWEAFF. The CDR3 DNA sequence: TGTGCCAGCAGCCCCCGCGGAGGGTGGGAAGCTTTCTTT.

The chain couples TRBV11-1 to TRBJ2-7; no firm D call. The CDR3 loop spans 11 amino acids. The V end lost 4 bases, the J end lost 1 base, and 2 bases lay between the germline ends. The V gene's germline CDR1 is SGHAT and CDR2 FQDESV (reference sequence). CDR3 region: CASSSSYEQYF. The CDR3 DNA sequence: TGTGCCAGCAGCTCATCCTACGAGCAGTACTTC.

CDR3 nucleotides: TGTGCCTGGAGAAAAGACAGGGCCGTACAAGAGACCCAGTACTTC. Translation gives CAWRKDRAVQETQYF. This chain connects TRBV30 to TRBJ2-5, with 7 positions matching TRBD1. CDR1 is GTSNPN and CDR2 is SVGIG in the germline V gene (reference sequence). This CDR3 comprises 15 residues. J lost 2 bases, V lost 3 bases, and 9 bases had no gene match.

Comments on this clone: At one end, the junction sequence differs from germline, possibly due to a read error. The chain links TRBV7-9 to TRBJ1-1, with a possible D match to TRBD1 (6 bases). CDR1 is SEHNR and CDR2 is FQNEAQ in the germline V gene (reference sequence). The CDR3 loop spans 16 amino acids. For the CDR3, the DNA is TGTGCCAGCAGCCTCCCACCAGGGGAAGGGGACACTGAAGATTTCTTT. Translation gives CASSLPPGEGDTEDFF.

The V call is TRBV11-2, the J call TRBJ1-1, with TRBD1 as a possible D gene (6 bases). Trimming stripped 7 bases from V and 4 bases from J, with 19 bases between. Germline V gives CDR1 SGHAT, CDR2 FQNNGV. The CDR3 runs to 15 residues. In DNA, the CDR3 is TGTGCCAGCACCTCGGGGGCGGGGGGACGCACTGAAGCTTTCTTT. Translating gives CASTSGAGGRTEAFF. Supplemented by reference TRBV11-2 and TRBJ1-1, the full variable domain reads EAGVAQSPRYKIIEKRQSVAFWCNPISGHATLYWYQQILGQGPKLLIQFQNNGVVDDSQLPKDRFSAERLKGVDSTLKIQPAKLEDSAVYLCASTSGAGGRTEAFFGQGTRLTVV.

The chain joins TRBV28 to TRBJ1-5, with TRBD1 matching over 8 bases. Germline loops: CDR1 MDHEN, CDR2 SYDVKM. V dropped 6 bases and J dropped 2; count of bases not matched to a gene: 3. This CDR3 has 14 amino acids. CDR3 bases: TGTGCCAGCAGACAGACAGGGGGCAATCAGCCCCAGCATTTT. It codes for CASRQTGGNQPQHF.

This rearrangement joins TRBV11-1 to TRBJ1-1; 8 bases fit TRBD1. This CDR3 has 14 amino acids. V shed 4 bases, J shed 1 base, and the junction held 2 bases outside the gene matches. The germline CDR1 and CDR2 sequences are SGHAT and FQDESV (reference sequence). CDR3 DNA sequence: TGTGCCAGCAGCTGGACAGGGCCGAACACTGAAGCTTTCTTT. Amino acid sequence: CASSWTGPNTEAFF. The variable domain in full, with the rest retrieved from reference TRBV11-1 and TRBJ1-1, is EAEVAQSPRYKITEKSQAVAFWCDPISGHATLYWYRQILGQGPELLVQFQDESVVDDSQLPKDRFSAERLKGVDSTLKIQPAELGDSAMYLCASSWTGPNTEAFFGQGTRLTVV.

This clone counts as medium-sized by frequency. The CDR3: CASSDNAGTEAFF. In DNA, the CDR3 is TGTGCCAGCAGTGACAACGCGGGCACTGAAGCTTTCTTT. This chain connects TRBV2 to TRBJ1-1; no definite D call. This CDR3 is built from 13 residues. Germline loops: CDR1 SNHLY, CDR2 FYNNEI. Trimming cost V 3 bases and J 4 bases, with 9 bases left between them.

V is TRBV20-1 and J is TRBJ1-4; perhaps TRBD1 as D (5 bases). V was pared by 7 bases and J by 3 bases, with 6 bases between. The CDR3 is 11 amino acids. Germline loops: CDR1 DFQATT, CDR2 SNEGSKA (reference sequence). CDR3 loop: CSGQSNEKLFF. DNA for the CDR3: TGCAGTGGACAGTCTAATGAAAAACTGTTTTTT.

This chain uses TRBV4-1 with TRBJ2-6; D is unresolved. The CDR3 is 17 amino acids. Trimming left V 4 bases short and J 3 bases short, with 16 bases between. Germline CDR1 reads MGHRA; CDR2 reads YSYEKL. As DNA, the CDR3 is TGCGCCAGCAGCCGACAACCCACATCGGATGGGGCCAACGTCCTGACTTTC. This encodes CASSRQPTSDGANVLTF.

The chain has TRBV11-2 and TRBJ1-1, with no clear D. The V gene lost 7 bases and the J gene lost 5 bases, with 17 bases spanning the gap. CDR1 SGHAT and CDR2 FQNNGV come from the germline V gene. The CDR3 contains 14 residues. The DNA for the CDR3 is TGTGCCAGCACCGGACCGGGGTTTAGGACTGAAGCTTTCTTT. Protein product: CASTGPGFRTEAFF.

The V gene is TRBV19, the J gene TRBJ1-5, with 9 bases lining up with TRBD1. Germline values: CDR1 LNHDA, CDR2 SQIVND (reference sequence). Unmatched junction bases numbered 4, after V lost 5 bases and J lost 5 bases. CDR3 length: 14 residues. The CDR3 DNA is TGTGCCAGTAGTGTCACAGGGGGCGATCAGCCCCAGCATTTT. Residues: CASSVTGGDQPQHF.

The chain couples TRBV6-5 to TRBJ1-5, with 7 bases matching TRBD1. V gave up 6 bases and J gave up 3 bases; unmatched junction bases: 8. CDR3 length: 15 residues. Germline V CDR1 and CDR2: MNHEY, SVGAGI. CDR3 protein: CASSPDRAINQPQHF. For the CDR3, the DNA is TGTGCCAGCAGCCCCGACAGGGCAATCAATCAGCCCCAGCATTTT.

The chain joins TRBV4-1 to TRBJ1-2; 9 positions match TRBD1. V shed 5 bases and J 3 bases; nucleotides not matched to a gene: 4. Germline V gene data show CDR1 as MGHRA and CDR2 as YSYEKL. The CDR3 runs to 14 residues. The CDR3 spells CASSNRDRDYGYTF. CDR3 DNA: TGCGCCAGCAGCAACCGGGACAGGGACTATGGCTACACCTTC.

This CDR3 reads CASSSGLLVNEQFF. CDR3 DNA sequence: TGTGCCAGCAGCTCGGGGTTACTAGTCAATGAGCAGTTCTTC. The rearrangement joins TRBV7-3 to TRBJ2-1; a weak D match, TRBD2 (5 bases). Germline V gives CDR1 SGHTA, CDR2 FQGTGA. The CDR3 totals 14 residues. Trimming stripped 4 bases from V and 6 bases from J, with 13 bases between.

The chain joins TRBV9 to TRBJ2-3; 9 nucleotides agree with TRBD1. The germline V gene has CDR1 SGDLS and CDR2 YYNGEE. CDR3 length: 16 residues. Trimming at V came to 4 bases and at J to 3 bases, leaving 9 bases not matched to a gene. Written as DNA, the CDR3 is TGTGCCAGCAGCTCCCCCCGGGACAGGGTAACAGATACGCAGTATTTT. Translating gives CASSSPRDRVTDTQYF.

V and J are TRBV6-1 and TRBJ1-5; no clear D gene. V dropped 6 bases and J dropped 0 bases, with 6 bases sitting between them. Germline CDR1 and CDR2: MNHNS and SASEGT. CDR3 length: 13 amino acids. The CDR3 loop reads CASSYYSNQPQHF. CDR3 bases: TGTGCCAGCAGCTATTATAGCAATCAGCCCCAGCATTTT.

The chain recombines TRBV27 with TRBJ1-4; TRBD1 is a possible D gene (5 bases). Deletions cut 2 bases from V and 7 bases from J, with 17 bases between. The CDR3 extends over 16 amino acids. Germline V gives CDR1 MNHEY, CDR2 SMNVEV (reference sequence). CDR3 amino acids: CASSLGSRVIGEKLFF. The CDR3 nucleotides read TGTGCCAGCAGTTTAGGGTCCAGGGTGATAGGTGAAAAACTGTTTTTT.

The CDR3 is CASSQDKSSYEQYF. The DNA of the CDR3 is TGTGCCAGCAGCCAAGATAAGAGCTCCTACGAGCAGTACTTC. V usage is TRBV4-2 and J usage is TRBJ2-7; no clear D. The CDR3 is 14 amino acids. From germline, CDR1 is LGHNA and CDR2 YNFKEQ. The germline V and J ends were trimmed by 0 bases and 0 bases, with 6 bases remaining between them.

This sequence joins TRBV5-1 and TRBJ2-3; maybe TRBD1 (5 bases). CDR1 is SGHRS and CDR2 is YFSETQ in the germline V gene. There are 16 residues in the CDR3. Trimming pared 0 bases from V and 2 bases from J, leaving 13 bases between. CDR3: CASSLGPTGSTDTQYF. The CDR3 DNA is TGCGCCAGCAGCTTGGGACCAACAGGATCCACAGATACGCAGTATTTT.

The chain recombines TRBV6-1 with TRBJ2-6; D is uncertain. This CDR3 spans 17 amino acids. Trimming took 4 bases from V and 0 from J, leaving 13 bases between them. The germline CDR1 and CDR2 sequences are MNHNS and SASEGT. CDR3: CASSVRLFSSGANVLTF. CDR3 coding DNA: TGTGCCAGCAGTGTCCGACTGTTTAGCTCTGGGGCCAACGTCCTGACTTTC.

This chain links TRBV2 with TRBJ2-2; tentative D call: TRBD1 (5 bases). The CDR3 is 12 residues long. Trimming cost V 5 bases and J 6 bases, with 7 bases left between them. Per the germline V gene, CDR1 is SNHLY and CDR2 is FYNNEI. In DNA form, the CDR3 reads TGTGCCAGCAGTAGGGGCGCCGGGGAGCTGTTTTTT. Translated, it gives CASSRGAGELFF.

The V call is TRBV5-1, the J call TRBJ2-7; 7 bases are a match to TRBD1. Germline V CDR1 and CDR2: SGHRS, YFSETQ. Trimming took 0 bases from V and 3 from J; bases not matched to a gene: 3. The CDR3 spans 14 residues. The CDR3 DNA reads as TGCGCCAGCAGCTTGGACGGGACAGTCTACGAGCAGTACTTC. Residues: CASSLDGTVYEQYF.

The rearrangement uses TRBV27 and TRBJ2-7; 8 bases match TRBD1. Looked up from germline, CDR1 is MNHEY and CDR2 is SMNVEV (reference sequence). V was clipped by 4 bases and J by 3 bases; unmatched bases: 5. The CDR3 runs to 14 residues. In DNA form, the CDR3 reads TGTGCCAGCAGTTCAGCTGACAGGGGCTACGAGCAGTACTTC. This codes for CASSSADRGYEQYF.

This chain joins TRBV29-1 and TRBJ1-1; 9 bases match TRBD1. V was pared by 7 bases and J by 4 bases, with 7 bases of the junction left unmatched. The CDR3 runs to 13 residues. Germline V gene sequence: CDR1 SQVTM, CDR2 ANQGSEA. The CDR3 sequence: CSARDRVSTEAFF. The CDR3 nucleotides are TGCAGCGCCCGGGACAGGGTATCCACTGAAGCTTTCTTT.

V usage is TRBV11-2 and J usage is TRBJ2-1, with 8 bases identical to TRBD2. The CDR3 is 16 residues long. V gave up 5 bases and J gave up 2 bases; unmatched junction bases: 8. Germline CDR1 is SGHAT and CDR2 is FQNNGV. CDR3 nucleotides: TGTGCCAGCAGCCCGAGGGGGACTAGAGCCTACAATGAGCAGTTCTTC. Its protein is CASSPRGTRAYNEQFF.

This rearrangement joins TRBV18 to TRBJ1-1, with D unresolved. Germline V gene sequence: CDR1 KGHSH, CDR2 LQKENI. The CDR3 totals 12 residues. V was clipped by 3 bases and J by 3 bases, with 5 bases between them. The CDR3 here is CASSPQDTEAFF. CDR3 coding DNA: TGTGCCAGCTCACCCCAGGACACTGAAGCTTTCTTT. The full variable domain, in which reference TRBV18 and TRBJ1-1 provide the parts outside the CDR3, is NAGVMQNPRHLVRRRGQEARLRCSPMKGHSHVYWYRQLPEEGLKFMVYLQKENIIDESGMPKERFSAEFPKEGPSILRIQQVVRGDSAAYFCASSPQDTEAFFGQGTRLTVV.

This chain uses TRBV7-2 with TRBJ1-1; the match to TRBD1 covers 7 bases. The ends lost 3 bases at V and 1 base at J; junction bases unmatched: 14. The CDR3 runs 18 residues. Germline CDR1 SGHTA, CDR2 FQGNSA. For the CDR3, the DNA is TGTGCCAGCAGCTTCGGGCAGGGGGAAGGTGGTGGGAACACTGAAGCTTTCTTT. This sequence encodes CASSFGQGEGGGNTEAFF.

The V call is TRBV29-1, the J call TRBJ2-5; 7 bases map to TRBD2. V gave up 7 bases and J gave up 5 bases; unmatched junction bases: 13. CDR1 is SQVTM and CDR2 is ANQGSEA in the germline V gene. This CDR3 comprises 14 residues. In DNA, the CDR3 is TGCAGCGCAGAACGGGACTCCGGGAGGGAGACCCAGTACTTC. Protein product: CSAERDSGRETQYF.